This TCR beta chain appears in the sequencing data of a study of cytomegalovirus exposure and HLA in healthy donors. Trimming took off 3 bases at V and 1 base at J, with 13 bases between the two ends. The CDR3 totals 15 residues. The V gene's germline CDR1 is SGHNT and CDR2 YYREEE (reference sequence). PCR employed 60 Vbeta and 13 Jbeta primers. The repertoire was sequenced with immunoSEQ multiplex PCR; TCRdb's copy has only in-frame clones and lacks some. This table holds roughly 220,000 clones, roughly 80% found once. Sequencing used PBMCs. The TCR was taken from a man aged 30 to 39 in good health and CMV-seronegative. This chain joins TRBV5-4 and TRBJ1-1, with a weak D call TRBD1 (5 bases). The CDR3 reads CASSSGELWNTEAFF. For the CDR3, the DNA is TGTGCCAGCAGCTCGGGGGAGCTTTGGAACACTGAAGCTTTCTTT.